The 21 T cell receptor beta chains given below trace back to one sample, sequenced in a study of PD-L1 blockade in urothelial cancer. The data were produced by immunoSEQ multiplex PCR, yet TCRdb's version contains in-frame clones alone and is incomplete. The sample holds fewer than 130,000 clones, approximately 85% seen once. The material was PBMCs, obtained around atezolizumab (anti-PD-L1) treatment. The receptors here all came from a man aged 50 to 60 with urothelial cancer.

V usage is TRBV5-1 and J usage is TRBJ2-5; 15 bases match TRBD2. The V gene end was trimmed by 4 bases and the J gene end by 2 bases; junction bases not matched to a gene: 3. Germline V lookup: CDR1 SGHRS, CDR2 YFSETQ. The CDR3 spans 16 residues. CDR3 coding DNA: TGCGCCAGCAGCCCCGGGACTAGCGGGAGGCAAGAGACCCAGTACTTC. This translates into CASSPGTSGRQETQYF.

This chain's CDR3 is CASSPSAAGGQNTEAFF. The CDR3 DNA follows: TGCGCCAGCAGCCCCTCGGCGGCAGGGGGCCAGAACACTGAAGCTTTCTTT. This sequence joins TRBV5-1 and TRBJ1-1; 8 bases map to TRBD1. V shed 4 bases, J shed 1 base, and the junction held 12 bases outside the gene matches. Germline values: CDR1 SGHRS, CDR2 YFSETQ. The CDR3 totals 17 residues.

The count of this clone is one. The chain links TRBV5-1 to TRBJ1-1, with 8 bases fitting TRBD1. The CDR3 consists of 16 residues. With 5 bases clipped from V and 1 base from J, the junction kept 10 bases outside the gene matches. Germline V gene data show CDR1 as SGHRS and CDR2 as YFSETQ. The CDR3 loop reads CASSFEYQGANTEAFF. CDR3 nucleotide sequence: TGCGCCAGCAGTTTTGAATATCAGGGGGCGAACACTGAAGCTTTCTTT.

This chain connects TRBV7-2 to TRBJ2-7, with 7 bases aligning to TRBD1. CDR3 size: 16 residues. V was clipped by 1 base and J by 2 bases; unmatched bases: 8. CDR1 is SGHTA, CDR2 FQGNSA, per germline. In nucleotides, the CDR3 is TGTGCCAGCAGCTTAGGGGGGACAGTTTTAACCTACGAGCAGTACTTC. It codes for CASSLGGTVLTYEQYF.

This rearrangement joins TRBV6-5 to TRBJ2-1; the match to TRBD2 covers 15 bases. Germline CDR1 MNHEY, CDR2 SVGAGI. This CDR3 has 16 residues. Germline trimming cut 2 bases from V and 7 bases from J; bases unmatched to any gene: 3. The CDR3 spells CASSYGGTSGRNEQFF. DNA for the CDR3: TGTGCCAGCAGTTACGGCGGGACTAGCGGGAGGAATGAGCAGTTCTTC.

CDR3 DNA: TGTGCCAGCAGTGGGACAGGGGGCAATCAGCCCCAGCATTTT. It yields the protein CASSGTGGNQPQHF. The rearrangement links TRBV27 to TRBJ1-5, with 10 nucleotides matching TRBD1. Trimming removed 5 bases from V and 2 bases from J; junction bases left unmatched: 0. The CDR3 spans 14 residues. CDR1 is MNHEY and CDR2 is SMNVEV in the germline V gene (reference sequence).

This rearrangement joins TRBV5-6 to TRBJ1-1, with a possible D match to TRBD1 (5 bases). This CDR3 is built from 14 residues. CDR1 and CDR2 (germline): SGHDT, YYEEEE. V gave up 0 bases and J gave up 2 bases, with 8 bases separating them. CDR3: CASSLAGGNTEAFF. In DNA form, the CDR3 reads TGTGCCAGCAGCTTGGCCGGGGGAAACACTGAAGCTTTCTTT.

CDR3 DNA sequence: TGTGCCTGGAGTGTAGGAGGGACAGGGGGCTTGATGGAGACCCAGTACTTC. This encodes CAWSVGGTGGLMETQYF. The chain couples TRBV30 to TRBJ2-5, with TRBD1 matching 12 bases. The length of the CDR3 is 17 residues. After removal of 0 bases from V and 5 bases from J, the junction contained 10 bases not matched to a gene. Germline lookup yields CDR1 GTSNPN and CDR2 SVGIG (reference sequence).

The chain carries TRBV25-1 and TRBJ1-6, with D hard to call. This CDR3 comprises 14 residues. Trimming took off 10 bases at V and 2 bases at J, with 12 bases between the two ends. The germline CDR1 and CDR2 sequences are MGHDK and SYGVNS. The CDR3 DNA follows: TGTGCCACGGTCGGGGAGACCTATAATTCACCCCTCCACTTT. Its protein product is CATVGETYNSPLHF.

The gene calls are TRBV5-1 and TRBJ2-6; D ambiguous. CDR3 length: 17 amino acids. V dropped 0 bases and J dropped 0 bases, with 10 bases sitting between them. CDR1 is SGHRS, CDR2 YFSETQ, per germline. As DNA, the CDR3 is TGCGCCAGCAGCTTGGATGCAGGCAACTCTGGGGCCAACGTCCTGACTTTC. Protein product: CASSLDAGNSGANVLTF.

This chain's CDR3 is CASSWGGLATDTQYF. The CDR3 coding sequence is TGTGCCAGCAGCTGGGGTGGGCTAGCAACAGATACGCAGTATTTT. V is TRBV5-6 and J is TRBJ2-3, with D tentatively TRBD2 (5 bases). The CDR3 is 15 amino acids. CDR1 is SGHDT, CDR2 YYEEEE, per germline. Trimming pared 3 bases from V and 3 bases from J, leaving 14 bases between. Full variable domain (outside the CDR3, taken from reference TRBV5-6 and TRBJ2-3): DAGVTQSPTHLIKTRGQQVTLRCSPKSGHDTVSWYQQALGQGPQFIFQYYEEEERQRGNFPDRFSGHQFPNYSSELNVNALLLGDSALYLCASSWGGLATDTQYFGPGTRLTVL.

This chain connects TRBV5-1 to TRBJ2-3; 7 bases agree with TRBD2. Germline V gene lookup returns CDR1 SGHRS and CDR2 YFSETQ. This CDR3 is 15 amino acids long. The J segment lost 0 bases and the V segment lost 5 bases, leaving 6 bases of the junction unmatched. The CDR3: CASRDSGTSTDTQYF. CDR3 DNA sequence: TGCGCCAGCAGAGACAGCGGGACTAGCACAGATACGCAGTATTTT.

As to this clone: Compared with germline, one end of the junction differs, possibly owing to a read error. As DNA, the CDR3 is TGTGCCAGCAGTTTAGGGAGGGTGAAGACTGAAGCTTTCTTT. Residues: CASSLGRVKTEAFF. The rearrangement uses TRBV28 and TRBJ1-1; the D is unclear. This CDR3 contains 14 residues. Looked up from germline, CDR1 is MDHEN and CDR2 is SYDVKM.

The chain carries TRBV7-2 and TRBJ1-2; D remains ambiguous. CDR3 length equals 15 residues. Trimming pared 7 bases from V and 1 base from J, leaving 16 bases between. Germline assignment: CDR1 SGHTA and CDR2 FQGNSA. The CDR3 nucleotides are TGTGCCAGCACCTCCACTCGTGGGAGTAACTATGGCTACACCTTC. Amino acids: CASTSTRGSNYGYTF.

V gene TRBV2 combines with J gene TRBJ2-4, with 10 nucleotides matching TRBD2. The CDR3 runs 14 residues. CDR1 and CDR2 (germline): SNHLY, FYNNEI. J lost 8 bases, V lost 5 bases, and 6 bases had no gene match. CDR3 protein: CASSFGTSVHIQYF. CDR3 nucleotide sequence: TGTGCCAGCAGTTTCGGGACTAGCGTCCACATTCAGTACTTC.

The chain carries TRBV2 and TRBJ2-7; 11 positions agree with TRBD2. V shed 5 bases, J shed 4 bases, and the junction held 7 bases outside the gene matches. Germline CDR1 reads SNHLY; CDR2 reads FYNNEI. This CDR3 comprises 15 residues. The CDR3 region is CASSPGTSGLYEQYF. CDR3 bases: TGTGCCAGCAGTCCCGGGACTAGCGGACTTTACGAGCAGTACTTC.

This clone has a single count. The chain links TRBV9 to TRBJ2-7, with D possibly TRBD2 on 6 matching bases. Trimming left V 4 bases short and J 3 bases short, with 11 bases between. Germline V gives CDR1 SGDLS, CDR2 YYNGEE. This CDR3 has 13 amino acids. CDR3 amino acids: CASSPQGLYEQYF. Written as DNA, the CDR3 is TGTGCCAGCAGCCCCCAGGGACTCTACGAGCAGTACTTC.

The chain couples TRBV4-1 to TRBJ2-7, with 10 bases aligning to TRBD2. CDR1 is MGHRA, CDR2 YSYEKL, per germline. This CDR3 contains 17 residues. The V segment lost 1 base and the J segment 6 bases; nucleotides outside the gene matches: 12. This chain's CDR3 is CASSQGSGRVSLSEQYF. The CDR3 DNA is TGCGCCAGCAGCCAAGGGAGCGGGAGGGTAAGCTTAAGCGAGCAGTACTTC.

This chain connects TRBV5-1 to TRBJ2-1; TRBD2 matches at 9 bases. Unmatched junction bases numbered 7, after V lost 0 bases and J lost 9 bases. Per the germline V gene, CDR1 is SGHRS and CDR2 is YFSETQ. The CDR3 runs to 15 residues. This CDR3 is CASSLVTSGLVEQFF. Here the CDR3 DNA reads TGCGCCAGCAGCTTGGTGACTAGCGGCCTTGTTGAGCAGTTCTTC.

This clone was seen a few times. The chain carries TRBV28 and TRBJ2-5; the D is unclear. Germline lookup yields CDR1 MDHEN and CDR2 SYDVKM. This CDR3 has 14 residues. Trimming cost V 7 bases and J 2 bases, with 14 bases left between them. The CDR3 sequence: CASTSRGRQETQYF. In DNA, the CDR3 is TGTGCCAGCACCTCCCGTGGGCGACAAGAGACCCAGTACTTC.

The genes are TRBV30 and TRBJ2-5, with 10 bases that match TRBD2. From germline, CDR1 is GTSNPN and CDR2 SVGIG (reference sequence). Germline trimming cut 0 bases from V and 5 bases from J; bases unmatched to any gene: 6. The CDR3 contains 15 residues. This chain's CDR3 is CAWSVGAGGYETQYF. The CDR3 nucleotides read TGTGCCTGGAGTGTGGGAGCGGGAGGGTACGAGACCCAGTACTTC.